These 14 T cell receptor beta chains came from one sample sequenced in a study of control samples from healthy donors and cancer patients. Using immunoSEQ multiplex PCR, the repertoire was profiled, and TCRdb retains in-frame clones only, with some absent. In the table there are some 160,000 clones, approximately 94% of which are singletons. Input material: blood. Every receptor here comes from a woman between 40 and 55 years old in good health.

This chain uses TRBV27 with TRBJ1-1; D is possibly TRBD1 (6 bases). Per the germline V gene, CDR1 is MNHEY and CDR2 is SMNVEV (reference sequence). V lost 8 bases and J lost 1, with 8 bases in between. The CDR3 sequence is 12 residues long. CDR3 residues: CASGQRNTEAFF. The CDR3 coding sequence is TGTGCCAGCGGACAGAGGAACACTGAAGCTTTCTTT.

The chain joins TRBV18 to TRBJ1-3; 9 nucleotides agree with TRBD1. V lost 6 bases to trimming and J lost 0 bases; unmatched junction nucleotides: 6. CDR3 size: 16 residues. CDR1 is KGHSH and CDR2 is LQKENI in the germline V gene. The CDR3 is CASSRTGESSGNTIYF. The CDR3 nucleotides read TGTGCCAGCTCTCGGACAGGGGAGAGCTCTGGAAACACCATATATTTT.

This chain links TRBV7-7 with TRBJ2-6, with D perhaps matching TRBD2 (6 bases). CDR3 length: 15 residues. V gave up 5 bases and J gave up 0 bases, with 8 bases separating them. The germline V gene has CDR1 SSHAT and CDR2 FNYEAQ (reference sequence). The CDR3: CASSPGGSGANVLTF. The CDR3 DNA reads TGTGCCAGCAGCCCCGGGGGCTCTGGGGCCAACGTCCTGACTTTC.

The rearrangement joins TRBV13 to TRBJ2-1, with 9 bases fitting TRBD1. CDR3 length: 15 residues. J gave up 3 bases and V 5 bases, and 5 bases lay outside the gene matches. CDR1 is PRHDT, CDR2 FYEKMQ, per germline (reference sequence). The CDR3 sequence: CASSGGQGGYNEQFF. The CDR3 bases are TGTGCCAGCAGCGGGGGACAGGGCGGCTACAATGAGCAGTTCTTC.

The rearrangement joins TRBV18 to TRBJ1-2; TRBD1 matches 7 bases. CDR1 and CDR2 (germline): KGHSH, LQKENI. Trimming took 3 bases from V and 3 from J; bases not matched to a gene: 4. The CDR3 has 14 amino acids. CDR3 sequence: CASSPTTGDYGYTF. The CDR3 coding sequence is TGTGCCAGCTCACCGACTACAGGGGACTATGGCTACACCTTC.

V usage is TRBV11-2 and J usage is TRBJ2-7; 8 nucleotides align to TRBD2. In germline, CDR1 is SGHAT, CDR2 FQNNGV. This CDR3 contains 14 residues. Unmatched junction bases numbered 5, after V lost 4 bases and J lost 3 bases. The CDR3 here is CASSSGTRFYEQYF. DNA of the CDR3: TGTGCCAGCAGCTCAGGGACTAGATTCTACGAGCAGTACTTC.

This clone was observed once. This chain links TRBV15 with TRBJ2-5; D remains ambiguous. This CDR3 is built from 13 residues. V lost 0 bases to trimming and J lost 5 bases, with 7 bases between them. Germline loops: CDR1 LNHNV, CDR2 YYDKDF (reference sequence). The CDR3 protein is CATSRERVETQYF. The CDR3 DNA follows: TGTGCCACCAGCAGAGAACGTGTGGAGACCCAGTACTTC.

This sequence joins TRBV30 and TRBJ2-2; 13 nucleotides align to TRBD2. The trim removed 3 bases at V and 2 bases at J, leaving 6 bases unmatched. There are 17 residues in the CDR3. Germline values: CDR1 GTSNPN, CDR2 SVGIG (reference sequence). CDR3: CAWSRTSGSSNTGELFF. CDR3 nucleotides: TGTGCCTGGAGCCGGACTAGCGGGAGTAGTAACACCGGGGAGCTGTTTTTT. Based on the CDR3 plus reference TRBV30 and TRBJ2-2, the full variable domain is SQTIHQWPATLVQPVGSPLSLECTVEGTSNPNLYWYRQAAGRGLQLLFYSVGIGQISSEVPQNLSASRPQDRQFILSSKKLLLSDSGFYLCAWSRTSGSSNTGELFFGEGSRLTVL.

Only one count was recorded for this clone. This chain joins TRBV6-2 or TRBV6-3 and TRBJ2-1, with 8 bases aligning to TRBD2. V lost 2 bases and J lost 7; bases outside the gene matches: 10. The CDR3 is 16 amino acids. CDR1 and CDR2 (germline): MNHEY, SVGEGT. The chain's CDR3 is CASSYGVSGRRNEQFF. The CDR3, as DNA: TGTGCCAGCAGTTACGGGGTCAGCGGGAGAAGGAATGAGCAGTTCTTC.

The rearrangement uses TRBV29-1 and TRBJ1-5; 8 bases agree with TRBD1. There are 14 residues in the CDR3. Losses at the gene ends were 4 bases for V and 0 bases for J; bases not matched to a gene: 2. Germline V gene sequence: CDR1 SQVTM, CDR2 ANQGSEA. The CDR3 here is CSVGTGTSNQPQHF. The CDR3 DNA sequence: TGCAGCGTTGGGACAGGGACTAGCAATCAGCCCCAGCATTTT.

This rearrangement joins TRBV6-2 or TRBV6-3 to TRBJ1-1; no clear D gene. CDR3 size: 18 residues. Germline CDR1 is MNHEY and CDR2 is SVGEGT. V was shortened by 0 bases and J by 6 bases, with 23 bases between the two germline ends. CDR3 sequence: CASSYSSQYGVAPPEAFF. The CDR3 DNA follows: TGTGCCAGCAGTTACTCATCACAGTATGGGGTGGCCCCCCCTGAAGCTTTCTTT.

For the CDR3, the DNA is TGTGCCAGCAGCCAATCACGTGAGCAGTACTTC. Its protein is CASSQSREQYF. This sequence joins TRBV16 and TRBJ2-7; D not certain. Looked up from germline, CDR1 is KGHSY and CDR2 is FQNENV. The CDR3 runs to 11 residues. V was cut by 0 bases and J by 7 bases, with 4 bases left in between.

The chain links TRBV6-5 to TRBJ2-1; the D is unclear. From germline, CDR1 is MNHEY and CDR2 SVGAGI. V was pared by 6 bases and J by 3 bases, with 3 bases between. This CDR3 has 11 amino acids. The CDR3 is CASRDYNEQFF. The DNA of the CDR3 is TGTGCCAGCAGGGACTACAATGAGCAGTTCTTC.

The CDR3 sequence is CASSPPGAYEKLFF. DNA of the CDR3: TGTGCCAGCTCACCTCCAGGGGCATATGAAAAACTGTTTTTT. This chain connects TRBV18 to TRBJ1-4; TRBD1 might be the D (6 bases). The V end was cut by 3 bases, the J end by 6 bases, with 11 bases between. The CDR3 covers 14 residues. Germline CDR1 and CDR2: KGHSH and LQKENI.